This TCR beta chain was identified during a study of blood T cell repertoires in COVID-19. About the study: Samples of COVID-19 (acute and convalescent) were obtained from the United States, Italy and Spain. Sources were T cells, B-cell-depleted T cells, or PBMCs; the material itself was cDNA or gDNA.

Germline V gene sequence: CDR1 LGHDT, CDR2 YNNKEL (reference sequence). CDR3 length: 19 residues. J lost 1 base, V lost 4 bases, and 15 bases had no gene match. In the original analysis: Quantification of nucleated cells was approximated via reference gene primer amplification. TCRdb's table, derived via immunoSEQ multiplex PCR, lists solely in-frame clones and lacks some. V, J and clone size derive from that table, while D and trimming were established from the DNA sequence. The sample includes about 150,000 clones, 80% to 90% of them seen just once. J is TRBJ2-3 and V is TRBV3-1 (or the pseudogene TRBV3-2), with 9 bases identical to TRBD2. This clonotype originated in a woman between 45 and 60 years old with acute or convalescent COVID-19. The material sequenced was peripheral blood. The CDR3 DNA sequence: TGTGCCAGCAGCCGCCATTTCCGGAGGGCTAGCGGGGGCACAGATACGCAGTATTTT. Its translation: CASSRHFRRASGGTDTQYF.